These 5 T cell receptor beta chains were all obtained from the same sample, sequenced in a study of blood T cell dynamics during melanoma immunotherapy (dated by TCRdb to the early 2020s). Libraries came from the immunoSEQ multiplex PCR assay. TCRdb retrieved this table from immuneACCESS and kept in-frame rearrangements only. Not all clones are present; in checked studies, unresolved V genes account for under half, and no reason is known for the remainder. For this sample the table gives 15,000 or so clones, of which 87% were detected only once. 6.5% to 9.5% of the sample is held by the ten biggest clonotypes. This specimen's time point label, interpreted: week 3, after first cycle of checkpoint inhibitor. The sequenced sample was blood, obtained from a patient treated with checkpoint blockade. The receptors shown here come from a human donor with melanoma.

The chain has TRBV5-8 and TRBJ2-2; D uncertain. This CDR3 is 15 amino acids long. Germline CDR1 SGHTS, CDR2 YDEGEE. V was clipped by 2 bases and J by 1 base, with 9 bases between them. The CDR3 DNA reads as TGTGCCAGCAGCTTAGACCGCCTGAACACCGGGGAGCTGTTTTTT. This codes for CASSLDRLNTGELFF. Drawing the rest from reference TRBV5-8 and TRBJ2-2, the complete variable domain is EAGVTQSPTHLIKTRGQQATLRCSPISGHTSVYWYQQALGLGLQFLLWYDEGEERNRGNFPPRFSGRQFPNYSSELNVNALELEDSALYLCASSLDRLNTGELFFGEGSRLTVL.

The rearrangement uses TRBV28 and TRBJ2-7, with TRBD1 matching 8 bases. The CDR3 loop spans 14 amino acids. Per germline, CDR1 MDHEN and CDR2 SYDVKM. The junction had 14 bases not matched to a gene; V was cut back by 9 bases and J by 7 bases. The CDR3 region is CASQTAQGAREQYF. As DNA, the CDR3 is TGTGCCAGTCAAACGGCTCAGGGGGCGCGTGAGCAGTACTTC. Full variable domain (outside the CDR3, taken from reference TRBV28 and TRBJ2-7): DVKVTQSSRYLVKRTGEKVFLECVQDMDHENMFWYRQDPGLGLRLIYFSYDVKMKEKGDIPEGYSVSREKKERFSLILESASTNQTSMYLCASQTAQGAREQYFGPGTRLTVT.

The V call is TRBV28, the J call TRBJ2-7, with TRBD1 matching over 9 bases. The CDR3 length is 14 residues. J lost 6 bases, V lost 5 bases, and 8 bases had no gene match. The germline V gene encodes CDR1 MDHEN and CDR2 SYDVKM. CDR3 nucleotides: TGTGCCAGCAGTATACCGGGACAGGGAGGCGAGCAGTACTTC. Amino acid sequence: CASSIPGQGGEQYF. The entire variable domain, with the rest obtained from reference TRBV28 and TRBJ2-7, is as follows: DVKVTQSSRYLVKRTGEKVFLECVQDMDHENMFWYRQDPGLGLRLIYFSYDVKMKEKGDIPEGYSVSREKKERFSLILESASTNQTSMYLCASSIPGQGGEQYFGPGTRLTVT.

The genes are TRBV7-8 and TRBJ2-7, with D uncertain. Germline V gene sequence: CDR1 SGHVS, CDR2 FQNEAQ. The CDR3 runs to 13 residues. Trimming shortened V by 3 bases and J by 2 bases, and 8 bases separated the two germline ends. The CDR3 bases are TGTGCCAGCAGCTTCGTTGCAACCTACGAGCAGTACTTC. It yields the protein CASSFVATYEQYF.

The chain links TRBV11-2 to TRBJ1-2, with no clear D. Trimming took 2 bases from V and 4 from J, leaving 11 bases between them. The CDR3 sequence is 14 residues long. CDR1 is SGHAT and CDR2 is FQNNGV in the germline V gene. The CDR3 nucleotides are TGTGCCAGCAGCTTAACCTTGGCCGGCTATGGCTACACCTTC. Its translation: CASSLTLAGYGYTF.